A single sample gave rise to the 4 T cell receptor beta chains below, sequenced in a study of cytomegalovirus exposure and HLA in healthy donors. Primers for the PCR totalled 60 Vbeta and 13 Jbeta. Produced via immunoSEQ multiplex PCR; TCRdb's table is partial and in-frame only. The table has 150,000 or so clones, 77% seen once. Source material: PBMCs. The receptor set was obtained from a woman aged 25 to 39 in good health and CMV-seronegative.

The V gene is TRBV6-5, the J gene TRBJ2-5; the D gene is possibly TRBD2 (5 bases). Trimming stripped 6 bases from V and 9 bases from J, with 11 bases between. CDR1 is MNHEY and CDR2 is SVGAGI in the germline V gene. The CDR3 runs to 11 residues. The CDR3 loop reads CASSLRGSQYF. For the CDR3, the DNA is TGTGCCAGCAGCCTGCGCGGGTCCCAGTACTTC.

The chain is built from TRBV6-1 and TRBJ1-5, with D uncertain. CDR3 length: 14 amino acids. The germline gives CDR1 MNHNS, CDR2 SASEGT. Trimming stripped 8 bases from V and 4 bases from J, with 15 bases between. CDR3 sequence: CASRVEPPNQPQHF. Here the CDR3 DNA reads TGTGCCAGCCGAGTCGAACCTCCAAATCAGCCCCAGCATTTT.

This clone was observed a handful of times. The CDR3 is CASSPGISYSGNTIYF. The CDR3 DNA is TGTGCCAGTAGTCCCGGGATTTCATACTCTGGAAACACCATATATTTT. The rearrangement uses TRBV19 and TRBJ1-3; no firm D call. Germline assignment: CDR1 LNHDA and CDR2 SQIVND (reference sequence). V lost 5 bases and J 0 bases, leaving 14 bases between the germline ends. CDR3 length: 16 amino acids.

V gene TRBV5-1 combines with J gene TRBJ1-4; D call uncertain. Deletions cut 6 bases from V and 7 bases from J, with 16 bases between. There are 14 residues in the CDR3. CDR1 SGHRS and CDR2 YFSETQ come from the germline V gene. The CDR3 loop is CASKFAGGIEKLFF. The CDR3 nucleotides are TGCGCCAGCAAATTCGCCGGAGGTATTGAAAAACTGTTTTTT. Together with reference TRBV5-1 and TRBJ1-4, the CDR3 gives the full variable domain: KAGVTQTPRYLIKTRGQQVTLSCSPISGHRSVSWYQQTPGQGLQFLFEYFSETQRNKGNFPGRFSGRQFSNSRSEMNVSTLELGDSALYLCASKFAGGIEKLFFGSGTQLSVL.